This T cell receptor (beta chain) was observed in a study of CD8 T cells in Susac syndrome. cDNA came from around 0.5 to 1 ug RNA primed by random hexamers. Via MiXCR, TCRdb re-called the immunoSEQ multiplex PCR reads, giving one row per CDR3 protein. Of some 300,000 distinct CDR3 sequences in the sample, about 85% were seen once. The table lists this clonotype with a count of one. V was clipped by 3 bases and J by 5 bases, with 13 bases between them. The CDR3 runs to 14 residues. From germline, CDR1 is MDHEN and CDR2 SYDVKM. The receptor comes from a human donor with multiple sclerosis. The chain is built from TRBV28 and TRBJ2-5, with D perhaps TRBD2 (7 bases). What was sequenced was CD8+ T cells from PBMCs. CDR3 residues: CASSFRGAGETQYF. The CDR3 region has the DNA TGTGCCAGCAGTTTTCGGGGGGCTGGGGAGACCCAGTACTTC.